Shown below are 18 T cell receptor beta chains from a single sample sequenced in a study of Ad26.COV2.S vaccination and SARS-CoV-2 variants. Treatment defined: 19 received Ad26.COV2.S at low or high dose, single or two shots; about five received placebo; per-sample allocation not given. At day 63 after the first vaccine or placebo injection, samples were drawn. TCRdb's copy holds only in-frame clones and misses some; the assay was immunoSEQ multiplex PCR. The sample has some 250,000 clones; 88% are singletons. The material sequenced was peripheral blood, taken in a trial of Ad26.COV2.S vaccine versus placebo. These receptors originate from a person between 18 and 59 years old who received the Ad26.COV2.S COVID-19 vaccine or a placebo.

This clone appeared a few times. The chain uses TRBV27 and TRBJ2-7, with 11 nucleotides matching TRBD2. The CDR3 is made up of 15 amino acids. Germline V lookup: CDR1 MNHEY, CDR2 SMNVEV (reference sequence). J lost 5 bases, V lost 5 bases, and 8 bases had no gene match. The CDR3 reads CASSPRLAGWNEQYF. The CDR3, as DNA: TGTGCCAGCAGTCCTCGACTAGCGGGATGGAACGAGCAGTACTTC.

V is TRBV9 and J is TRBJ1-2; TRBD1 agrees at 8 bases. The CDR3 spans 17 residues. The V gene end was trimmed by 5 bases and the J gene end by 3 bases; junction bases not matched to a gene: 15. Germline values: CDR1 SGDLS, CDR2 YYNGEE. CDR3 sequence: CASRLGRRQGYHYGYTF. The CDR3 coding sequence is TGTGCCAGCAGGTTAGGGAGGAGACAGGGGTATCACTATGGCTACACCTTC. The entire variable domain, with the rest obtained from reference TRBV9 and TRBJ1-2, is as follows: DSGVTQTPKHLITATGQRVTLRCSPRSGDLSVYWYQQSLDQGLQFLIQYYNGEERAKGNILERFSAQQFPDLHSELNLSSLELGDSALYFCASRLGRRQGYHYGYTFGSGTRLTVV.

The count of this clone is one. The rearrangement joins TRBV10-2 to TRBJ1-6; 9 nucleotides align to TRBD1. CDR1 and CDR2 from the germline V gene are WSHSY and SAAADI. The V and J ends lost 2 bases and 7 bases, in that order; junction bases with no gene match: 6. The CDR3 has 16 residues. CDR3 in amino acids: CASSEVQGAQNSPLHF. CDR3 coding DNA: TGCGCCAGCAGTGAGGTACAGGGGGCACAAAATTCACCCCTCCACTTT.

This clone has just one count. The chain combines TRBV11-3 with TRBJ2-2, with D possibly being TRBD2 (7 bases). V was shortened by 5 bases and J by 4 bases, with 20 bases between the two germline ends. This CDR3 has 17 residues. Germline CDR1 and CDR2: SGHNT and YENEEA. The CDR3 spells CASSPLGRGRGTGELFF. CDR3 in DNA: TGTGCCAGCAGCCCCCTAGGAAGGGGGAGGGGCACCGGGGAGCTGTTTTTT.

The chain is built from TRBV5-4 and TRBJ2-2; maybe TRBD2 (6 bases). The germline V and J ends were trimmed by 4 bases and 6 bases, with 10 bases remaining between them. This CDR3 is built from 13 residues. Germline V CDR1 and CDR2: SGHNT, YYREEE (reference sequence). The CDR3: CASSPDYAGELFF. Written as DNA, the CDR3 is TGTGCCAGCAGCCCGGACTACGCCGGGGAGCTGTTTTTT. Variable domain in full (rest from reference TRBV5-4 and TRBJ2-2): ETGVTQSPTHLIKTRGQQVTLRCSSQSGHNTVSWYQQALGQGPQFIFQYYREEENGRGNFPPRFSGLQFPNYSSELNVNALELDDSALYLCASSPDYAGELFFGEGSRLTVL.

The chain combines TRBV3-1 (or the pseudogene TRBV3-2) with TRBJ1-6; unclear D gene. The germline V gene encodes CDR1 LGHDT and CDR2 YNNKEL (reference sequence). The CDR3 extends over 13 amino acids. The germline V and J ends were trimmed by 4 bases and 13 bases, with 14 bases remaining between them. The DNA of the CDR3 is TGTGCCAGCAGCCTAGGTCGAGGTCCCCCCCTCCACTTT. Protein sequence: CASSLGRGPPLHF.

The V and J genes are TRBV7-9 and TRBJ2-7; D gene ambiguous. Germline CDR1 reads SEHNR; CDR2 reads FQNEAQ (reference sequence). This CDR3 has 15 amino acids. V lost 3 bases to trimming and J lost 3 bases, with 15 bases between them. The CDR3 reads CASSLASNSFYEQYF. The CDR3 DNA reads TGTGCCAGCAGCTTGGCATCGAATTCCTTCTACGAGCAGTACTTC.

The chain combines TRBV18 with TRBJ2-2; D gene unclear. The CDR3 consists of 12 residues. Germline-derived CDR1 and CDR2 are KGHSH and LQKENI. Trimming took 3 bases from V and 6 from J, leaving 5 bases between them. CDR3 bases: TGTGCCAGCTCACCTTCGGCCGGGGAGCTGTTTTTT. Translated: CASSPSAGELFF. Complete variable domain (other parts from reference TRBV18 and TRBJ2-2): NAGVMQNPRHLVRRRGQEARLRCSPMKGHSHVYWYRQLPEEGLKFMVYLQKENIIDESGMPKERFSAEFPKEGPSILRIQQVVRGDSAAYFCASSPSAGELFFGEGSRLTVL.

V gene TRBV4-3 combines with J gene TRBJ2-2, with D perhaps TRBD2 (5 bases). From germline, CDR1 is LGHNA and CDR2 YSLEER. V was cut by 0 bases and J by 4 bases, with 27 bases left in between. This CDR3 contains 21 residues. In DNA form, the CDR3 reads TGCGCCAGCAGCCAAGATGAGGGCCAGATTGAGAACCCCACCCTCACCGGGGAGCTGTTTTTT. It yields the protein CASSQDEGQIENPTLTGELFF.

This chain connects TRBV10-3 to TRBJ2-1; perhaps D is TRBD1 or TRBD2 (6 bases each). The CDR3 runs to 15 residues. The germline V gene has CDR1 ENHRY and CDR2 SYGVKD. Trimming took off 7 bases at V and 5 bases at J, with 18 bases between the two ends. The CDR3 region has the DNA TGTGCCATCACAACAGGGATCGGGAGCCACAATGAGCAGTTCTTC. This encodes CAITTGIGSHNEQFF.

The chain employs TRBV27 and TRBJ2-3, with 9 bases identical to TRBD1. The germline V gene encodes CDR1 MNHEY and CDR2 SMNVEV (reference sequence). Trimming at V came to 4 bases and at J to 3 bases, leaving 5 bases not matched to a gene. This CDR3 spans 15 amino acids. CDR3 coding DNA: TGTGCCAGCAGTTCGCCGGGACAGGGAACAGATACGCAGTATTTT. It translates to CASSSPGQGTDTQYF.

The chain recombines TRBV5-4 with TRBJ2-7; 7 nucleotides match TRBD1. The CDR3 contains 17 residues. Germline V gives CDR1 SGHNT, CDR2 YYREEE (reference sequence). The junction had 10 bases not matched to a gene; V was cut back by 0 bases and J by 1 base. CDR3 sequence (DNA): TGTGCCAGCAGCTTGGGACGGCAGGGGGTTTTATCCTACGAGCAGTACTTC. Residues: CASSLGRQGVLSYEQYF.

This sequence joins TRBV25-1 and TRBJ1-2; 10 bases line up with TRBD1. Germline loops: CDR1 MGHDK, CDR2 SYGVNS. V shed 1 base, J shed 7 bases, and the junction held 6 bases outside the gene matches. The CDR3 extends over 15 amino acids. This chain's CDR3 is CASSESGQGKGGYTF. The CDR3 DNA reads TGTGCCAGCAGTGAATCGGGACAGGGGAAAGGTGGCTACACCTTC.

In this sample, this clone turned up a few times. The genes are TRBV29-1 and TRBJ1-4; 9 bases align to TRBD1. Losses at the gene ends were 4 bases for V and 17 bases for J; bases not matched to a gene: 14. Germline V CDR1 and CDR2: SQVTM, ANQGSEA. CDR3 length equals 13 residues. The CDR3 sequence is CSVAHEGDRALFF. The CDR3 nucleotides are TGCAGCGTTGCCCACGAGGGGGACAGGGCACTATTTTTT. Together with reference TRBV29-1 and TRBJ1-4, the CDR3 gives the full variable domain: SAVISQKPSRDICQRGTSLTIQCQVDSQVTMMFWYRQQPGQSLTLIATANQGSEATYESGFVIDKFPISRPNLTFSTLTVSNMSPEDSSIYLCSVAHEGDRALFFGSGTQLSVL.

This sequence joins TRBV6-6 and TRBJ1-1; no clear D gene. Between the trimmed V and J ends, which lost 2 bases and 3 bases, there was a span of 13 bases. The germline gives CDR1 MNHNY, CDR2 SVGAGI (reference sequence). This CDR3 contains 15 residues. CDR3 protein: CASSYPRGLDTEAFF. The CDR3, as DNA: TGTGCCAGCAGTTACCCCCGAGGTTTGGACACTGAAGCTTTCTTT.

This chain joins TRBV10-3 and TRBJ1-2, with TRBD1 matching 8 bases. With 2 bases clipped from V and 2 bases from J, the junction kept 1 base outside the gene matches. The CDR3 sequence is 14 residues long. Looked up from germline, CDR1 is ENHRY and CDR2 is SYGVKD. CDR3 nucleotide sequence: TGTGCCATCAGTGAGGCAGGGGGCAACTATGGCTACACCTTC. This codes for CAISEAGGNYGYTF.

V and J are TRBV7-2 and TRBJ2-5; 7 bases agree with TRBD1. CDR1 and CDR2 from the germline V gene are SGHTA and FQGNSA. There are 14 residues in the CDR3. Germline trimming cut 0 bases from V and 5 bases from J; bases unmatched to any gene: 3. The CDR3 is CASSLAPTGETQYF. CDR3 sequence (DNA): TGTGCCAGCAGCTTAGCGCCGACAGGGGAGACCCAGTACTTC.

The chain employs TRBV5-6 and TRBJ2-3; 11 bases are a match to TRBD2. Germline loops: CDR1 SGHDT, CDR2 YYEEEE. The CDR3 extends over 17 amino acids. V lost 1 base to trimming and J lost 3 bases; unmatched junction nucleotides: 7. This chain's CDR3 is CASSLNSGGASTDTQYF. The CDR3 DNA sequence: TGTGCCAGCAGCTTGAATAGCGGGGGGGCTTCGACAGATACGCAGTATTTT.